The 13 T cell receptor beta chains presented below share a single source sample, sequenced in a study of T cells in Graves' hyperthyroidism and ophthalmopathy. Authors of the study amplified TCR beta CDR3 regions from RNA transcripts. Initially, a first-round RT-PCR of the TCR CDR3 employed the HTBI primer set. TCRdb recomputed calls from the multiplex PCR reads with MiXCR, one row per CDR3 protein. This sample has nearly 600,000 distinct CDR3 sequences, with 13% to 15% found just once. The specimen sequenced was blood. These receptors came from a young woman with Graves' ophthalmopathy.

At least ten counts were recorded for this clonotype. V usage is TRBV3-1 and J usage is TRBJ2-5; the D gene is possibly TRBD2 (5 bases). Germline V gene data show CDR1 as LGHDT and CDR2 as YNNKEL (reference sequence). The CDR3 totals 15 residues. V lost 3 bases to trimming and J lost 5 bases, with 16 bases between them. The chain's CDR3 is CASSQGPDGMETQYF. The CDR3 nucleotides are TGTGCCAGCAGCCAGGGTCCGGACGGGATGGAGACCCAGTACTTC.

This clonotype was counted at least ten times. The chain couples TRBV6-1 to TRBJ2-5; possibly TRBD1 for D (6 bases). The CDR3 runs 15 residues. Trimming took off 1 base at V and 4 bases at J, with 13 bases between the two ends. Germline V gives CDR1 MNHNS, CDR2 SASEGT. The CDR3 sequence: CASSEVRTGRETQYF. CDR3 coding DNA: TGTGCCAGCAGTGAAGTGCGAACAGGGAGAGAGACCCAGTACTTC.

The sample holds many counts of this clonotype. The chain joins TRBV7-9 to TRBJ1-1, with no clear D. CDR1 is SEHNR and CDR2 is FQNEAQ in the germline V gene (reference sequence). The CDR3 is 14 amino acids. V gave up 3 bases and J gave up 7 bases, with 15 bases separating them. DNA of the CDR3: TGTGCCAGCAGCTTTTGGGATTTCCACAATGAAGCTTTCTTT. Encoded protein: CASSFWDFHNEAFF.

This clonotype was counted only a few times. The chain employs TRBV11-3 and TRBJ2-2, with D uncertain. CDR1 SGHNT and CDR2 YENEEA come from the germline V gene. The CDR3 totals 15 residues. The V gene lost 2 bases and the J gene lost 1 base, with 8 bases spanning the gap. The CDR3 spells CASSLWQENTGELFF. DNA of the CDR3: TGTGCCAGCAGCTTATGGCAGGAGAACACCGGGGAGCTGTTTTTT.

In this sample, this clonotype turned up many times. The V and J genes are TRBV28 and TRBJ2-3, with 11 bases matching TRBD2. Trimming took 5 bases from V and 2 from J; bases not matched to a gene: 9. Germline assignment: CDR1 MDHEN and CDR2 SYDVKM. This CDR3 spans 17 amino acids. The CDR3 region has the DNA TGTGCCAGCAGTACGGTAGGGACTAGCGGACTCACAGATACGCAGTATTTT. Protein sequence: CASSTVGTSGLTDTQYF.

This clonotype was picked up many times. V usage is TRBV28 and J usage is TRBJ1-3; D remains unclear. V was shortened by 11 bases and J by 0 bases, with 11 bases between the two germline ends. The CDR3 covers 13 residues. Germline V CDR1 and CDR2: MDHEN, SYDVKM. CDR3 nucleotide sequence: TGTGCCTCCTGGGATGTCTCTGGAAACACCATATATTTT. This codes for CASWDVSGNTIYF. Based on the CDR3 plus reference TRBV28 and TRBJ1-3, the full variable domain is DVKVTQSSRYLVKRTGEKVFLECVQDMDHENMFWYRQDPGLGLRLIYFSYDVKMKEKGDIPEGYSVSREKKERFSLILESASTNQTSMYLCASWDVSGNTIYFGEGSWLTVV.

This clonotype was seen a handful of times. V usage is TRBV19 and J usage is TRBJ1-1; 8 nucleotides match TRBD1. The trim removed 6 bases at V and 3 bases at J, leaving 9 bases unmatched. In germline, CDR1 is LNHDA, CDR2 SQIVND (reference sequence). The CDR3 consists of 15 residues. CDR3: CASRRTGSVDTEAFF. DNA of the CDR3: TGTGCCAGTAGGAGGACAGGGTCGGTGGACACTGAAGCTTTCTTT. Full variable domain (outside the CDR3, taken from reference TRBV19 and TRBJ1-1): DGGITQSPKYLFRKEGQNVTLSCEQNLNHDAMYWYRQDPGQGLRLIYYSQIVNDFQKGDIAEGYSVSREKKESFPLTVTSAQKNPTAFYLCASRRTGSVDTEAFFGQGTRLTVV.

This clonotype was seen many times. The chain joins TRBV20-1 to TRBJ2-1, with 10 bases matching TRBD2. Per germline, CDR1 DFQATT and CDR2 SNEGSKA (reference sequence). The length of the CDR3 is 16 residues. J lost 4 bases, V lost 3 bases, and 9 bases had no gene match. CDR3 coding DNA: TGCAGTGCTAGGCGTGGTAGCGGGAGGCCATACAATGAGCAGTTCTTC. Translation gives CSARRGSGRPYNEQFF.

This clonotype was picked up many times. The chain couples TRBV18 to TRBJ2-7; 9 bases fit TRBD2. Germline lookup yields CDR1 KGHSH and CDR2 LQKENI. CDR3 length: 15 residues. V was clipped by 8 bases and J by 0 bases; unmatched bases: 8. Written as DNA, the CDR3 is TGTGCCAGCACAAACCTAGCGGGGAGCTCCTACGAGCAGTACTTC. Amino acid sequence: CASTNLAGSSYEQYF.

This clonotype has at least ten counts. The chain couples TRBV6-1 to TRBJ2-7, with 7 bases that match TRBD1. CDR1 and CDR2 from the germline V gene are MNHNS and SASEGT. Unmatched junction bases numbered 4, after V lost 1 base and J lost 4 bases. The CDR3 is made up of 14 amino acids. The chain's CDR3 is CASSEVGGGYEQYF. CDR3 nucleotide sequence: TGTGCCAGCAGTGAAGTAGGGGGCGGTTACGAGCAGTACTTC.

This clonotype was found many times. The gene calls are TRBV2 and TRBJ1-2; the D gene is possibly TRBD1 (6 bases). This CDR3 has 13 amino acids. V was clipped by 6 bases and J by 2 bases, with 10 bases between them. Germline V gives CDR1 SNHLY, CDR2 FYNNEI. The CDR3 coding sequence is TGTGCCAGCAGCAATCAGGGGAACTATGGCTACACCTTC. It specifies CASSNQGNYGYTF. Variable domain in full (rest from reference TRBV2 and TRBJ1-2): EPEVTQTPSHQVTQMGQEVILRCVPISNHLYFYWYRQILGQKVEFLVSFYNNEISEKSEIFDDQFSVERPDGSNFTLKIRSTKLEDSAMYFCASSNQGNYGYTFGSGTRLTVV.

In this sample, this clonotype turned up a few times. The V call is TRBV7-2, the J call TRBJ2-1, with D possibly being TRBD2 (5 bases). Germline V gene data show CDR1 as SGHTA and CDR2 as FQGNSA. This CDR3 region has 17 residues. Trimming left V 1 base short and J 6 bases short, with 19 bases between. The CDR3 region is CASSLVVGLTERNEQFF. The CDR3 DNA follows: TGTGCCAGCAGCTTAGTTGTCGGACTGACCGAACGCAATGAGCAGTTCTTC.

This clonotype has ten or more counts. This chain links TRBV4-2 with TRBJ1-1; D gene unclear. Per germline, CDR1 LGHNA and CDR2 YNFKEQ. The V and J ends lost 7 bases and 1 base respectively, with 10 bases between them. CDR3 length equals 13 residues. For the CDR3, the DNA is TGTGCCAGCACCCGGACGGCGAACACTGAAGCTTTCTTT. Its protein is CASTRTANTEAFF.